A selection of T cell receptor beta chains follows, all from one sample in a study of early T cells in non-severe SARS-CoV-2 infection. In TCRdb, the 5' RACE reads were re-called with MiXCR into one record per CDR3 protein. Among 20,000 to 25,000 distinct CDR3 sequences listed, 4.7% were seen once. The sequenced sample was whole blood. These receptors were collected from an adult who was a healthcare worker with PCR-confirmed SARS-CoV-2 infection or an uninfected control (not recorded which). The CDR3 runs from the conserved cysteine through the conserved F or W. The order of the fields is J gene, clone size, V gene, D gene, CDR3 protein. A D gene is named only where the DNA matches it firmly. The size of a clone is reported for some rows only, either as once, few or many, or as a class for expanded clones.

J: TRBJ1-5
size: many
V: TRBV19
D: -
CDR3: CASSPLGAGSNQPQHF

J: TRBJ1-2
size: -
V: TRBV7-2
D: TRBD1
CDR3: CASSVAGTGAKNGYTF

J: TRBJ2-2
size: many
V: TRBV7-2
D: TRBD1
CDR3: CASSSQGVTGELFF

J: TRBJ1-2
size: few
V: TRBV7-9
D: -
CDR3: CASSQGPSYGYTF

J: TRBJ2-7
size: medium-sized
V: TRBV20-1
D: TRBD2
CDR3: CSAGGRGRYEQYF

J: TRBJ2-7
size: medium-sized
V: TRBV6-1
D: -
CDR3: CASREGARQYF

J: TRBJ2-7
size: -
V: TRBV7-6
D: -
CDR3: CASSLVGGSEQYF

J: TRBJ2-1
size: few
V: TRBV2
D: -
CDR3: CASKEEKGGSYNEQFF

J: TRBJ2-7
size: many
V: TRBV30
D: -
CDR3: CAWSTRISYEQYF

J: TRBJ2-3
size: few
V: TRBV7-9
D: -
CDR3: CASRRGTDTQYF

J: TRBJ1-3
size: many
V: TRBV6-5
D: -
CDR3: CASQRGNTIYF

J: TRBJ1-5
size: many
V: TRBV5-6
D: -
CDR3: CASSLGHSDQPQHF

J: TRBJ2-5
size: -
V: TRBV6-2/TRBV6-3
D: TRBD2
CDR3: CASTLGLALVETQYF

J: TRBJ2-7
size: few
V: TRBV5-1
D: -
CDR3: CASSFSGTAGEQYF

J: TRBJ1-6
size: many
V: TRBV5-5
D: -
CDR3: CASSLYGQPNSPLHF

J: TRBJ2-3
size: many
V: TRBV29-1
D: -
CDR3: CSVLDSTDTQYF

J: TRBJ2-4
size: many
V: TRBV20-1
D: -
CDR3: CSVREGLAKNIQYF

J: TRBJ2-7
size: -
V: TRBV20-1
D: -
CDR3: CSARGIAYEQYF

J: TRBJ1-5
size: many
V: TRBV10-3
D: TRBD1
CDR3: CAIRAGQGQGDQPQHF

J: TRBJ2-1
size: many
V: TRBV2
D: -
CDR3: CASNRLGPYNEQFF

J: TRBJ1-5
size: -
V: TRBV19
D: TRBD1
CDR3: CASSIPGQGNQPQHF

J: TRBJ2-7
size: many
V: TRBV6-1
D: -
CDR3: CASSDREFDEQYF

J: TRBJ1-1
size: many
V: TRBV2
D: -
CDR3: CASIRTQNTEAFF

J: TRBJ1-1
size: few
V: TRBV3-1
D: -
CDR3: CASSLEGTEAFF

J: TRBJ1-1
size: many
V: TRBV5-6
D: -
CDR3: CASSLWSWENTEAFF

J: TRBJ2-7
size: many
V: TRBV7-3
D: TRBD1
CDR3: CASSGSRDRGPYEQYF

J: TRBJ1-1
size: many
V: TRBV29-1
D: -
CDR3: CSAISNGGLVYTEAFF

J: TRBJ1-3
size: many
V: TRBV20-1
D: -
CDR3: CSAPWTAGGNTIYF

J: TRBJ1-2
size: many
V: TRBV4-3
D: -
CDR3: CASSPDSMYGYTF

J: TRBJ2-5
size: few
V: TRBV12-3/TRBV12-4
D: TRBD1
CDR3: CASRRSTGYKKETQYF

J: TRBJ2-5
size: -
V: TRBV3-1
D: TRBD2
CDR3: CASSPTRRTSGYQETQYF

J: TRBJ2-5
size: -
V: TRBV10-2
D: TRBD2
CDR3: CASTESGGYQETQYF

J: TRBJ2-4
size: many
V: TRBV2
D: -
CDR3: CASKEGGHLAKNIQYF

J: TRBJ2-1
size: -
V: TRBV6-2/TRBV6-3
D: TRBD1
CDR3: CASSSTGQGNEQFF

J: TRBJ2-1
size: medium-sized
V: TRBV6-2/TRBV6-3
D: TRBD1
CDR3: CASSEQGFNEQFF

J: TRBJ1-5
size: many
V: TRBV20-1
D: -
CDR3: CSARDYGTQNQPQHF

J: TRBJ1-2
size: many
V: TRBV5-1
D: -
CDR3: CASSLAWGTDGYTF

J: TRBJ2-7
size: medium-sized
V: TRBV7-2
D: TRBD2
CDR3: CASSPGGGRSSYEQYF

J: TRBJ1-1
size: -
V: TRBV6-1
D: -
CDR3: CASRWRGGETEAFF

J: TRBJ1-4
size: -
V: TRBV6-5
D: -
CDR3: CASSYGQQTNEKLFF

J: TRBJ2-3
size: -
V: TRBV30
D: -
CDR3: CAWSWRRDTQYF

J: TRBJ1-2
size: -
V: TRBV20-1
D: -
CDR3: CSADGPDYGYTF

J: TRBJ1-2
size: few
V: TRBV20-1
D: TRBD1
CDR3: CSARSGTDGYTF

J: TRBJ2-7
size: few
V: TRBV3-1
D: -
CDR3: CASSQDRVYEQYF

J: TRBJ1-2
size: medium-sized
V: TRBV7-9
D: -
CDR3: CASRLKSGRGGYTF

J: TRBJ1-4
size: many
V: TRBV5-1
D: -
CDR3: CASSPNGWDSVFF

J: TRBJ1-1
size: many
V: TRBV6-6
D: -
CDR3: CASSSGSRKLTEAFF

J: TRBJ2-1
size: few
V: TRBV12-5
D: -
CDR3: CASRRYDEQFF

J: TRBJ1-2
size: few
V: TRBV4-3
D: -
CDR3: CASSQGPINYGYTF

J: TRBJ2-7
size: -
V: TRBV7-3
D: TRBD1
CDR3: CASSLRGGGDEQYF

J: TRBJ1-6
size: medium-sized
V: TRBV9
D: TRBD1
CDR3: CASSVVGGLNSPLHF

J: TRBJ1-1
size: many
V: TRBV12-5
D: -
CDR3: CASPRGTEAFF

J: TRBJ1-6
size: many
V: TRBV7-3
D: TRBD1
CDR3: CASSPFGQVSPQGNSPLHF

J: TRBJ2-3
size: -
V: TRBV4-3
D: -
CDR3: CASSQDLGPGDTQYF

J: TRBJ2-5
size: -
V: TRBV30
D: -
CDR3: CAWSVGETQYF

J: TRBJ2-2
size: -
V: TRBV29-1
D: TRBD2
CDR3: CSVRSSGVVAGELFF

J: TRBJ2-7
size: many
V: TRBV7-2
D: -
CDR3: CASSLQSASYEQYF